These 26 T cell receptor beta chains originate from one sample sequenced in a study of response to subunit inactivated influenza vaccine. TCRdb itself ran the RT-PCR reads through MiXCR, one entry per CDR3 protein. This sample has 590,000 or so distinct CDR3 sequences, with around 15% found just once. This specimen consisted of PBMCs from blood, obtained 14 days before vaccination. Source of these receptors: a man over 45 who received an inactivated influenza vaccine.

The chain couples TRBV5-1 to TRBJ2-1; TRBD1 aligns across 9 bases. The CDR3 sequence is 14 residues long. Trimming cost V 4 bases and J 12 bases; bases outside gene matches: 11. Germline V gene data show CDR1 as SGHRS and CDR2 as YFSETQ. CDR3 loop: CASSPGTGLPWQFF. In DNA, the CDR3 is TGCGCCAGCAGCCCCGGGACAGGGTTACCTTGGCAGTTCTTC.

This clonotype appeared a few times. The gene calls are TRBV11-2 and TRBJ1-2; D call uncertain. Trimming pared 2 bases from V and 4 bases from J, leaving 17 bases between. This CDR3 contains 16 residues. Germline loops: CDR1 SGHAT, CDR2 FQNNGV. The CDR3 region has the DNA TGTGCCAGCAGCTTAACCCCCTCCTATGGAGCCTATGGCTACACCTTC. This encodes CASSLTPSYGAYGYTF.

The chain uses TRBV20-1 and TRBJ2-1, with 7 bases identical to TRBD1. Germline assignment: CDR1 DFQATT and CDR2 SNEGSKA (reference sequence). This CDR3 contains 12 residues. DNA of the CDR3: TGCAGCCCCCGGGACAGCCAAAATGAGCAGTTCTTC. This gives the protein CSPRDSQNEQFF.

V gene TRBV6-2 or TRBV6-3 combines with J gene TRBJ2-4; 10 bases are shared with TRBD2. V lost 3 bases and J lost 7; bases outside the gene matches: 15. This CDR3 is built from 18 residues. Germline CDR1 and CDR2: MNHEY and SVGEGT. The chain's CDR3 is CASSYGPPTSGCRNIQYF. The CDR3 DNA sequence: TGTGCCAGCAGTTATGGACCGCCGACTAGCGGGTGTAGGAACATTCAGTACTTC.

The chain employs TRBV19 and TRBJ1-1; TRBD1 aligns across 8 bases. The CDR3 sequence is 14 residues long. J was trimmed by 5 bases and V by 3 bases; bases with no gene match: 5. Germline CDR1 is LNHDA and CDR2 is SQIVND (reference sequence). CDR3 amino acids: CASSIQGAVTEAFF. The DNA for the CDR3 is TGTGCCAGTAGTATTCAGGGGGCGGTTACTGAAGCTTTCTTT.

The genes are TRBV5-1 and TRBJ1-5; D may be TRBD1 (5 bases). The V gene's germline CDR1 is SGHRS and CDR2 YFSETQ. Trimming left V 0 bases short and J 1 base short, with 14 bases between. The CDR3 consists of 17 residues. The chain's CDR3 is CASSLVAVGGSNQPQHF. The DNA for the CDR3 is TGCGCCAGCAGCTTGGTGGCGGTTGGGGGAAGCAATCAGCCCCAGCATTTT.

This clonotype appeared a single time. V gene TRBV20-1 combines with J gene TRBJ2-5, with D unclear. The CDR3 loop spans 9 amino acids. CDR1 is DFQATT and CDR2 is SNEGSKA in the germline V gene (reference sequence). V was trimmed by 8 bases and J by 2 bases, leaving 3 bases between them. CDR3 in DNA: TGCAGTCCTCAAGAGACCCAGTACTTC. Protein product: CSPQETQYF.

The chain is built from TRBV28 and TRBJ2-7; a weak D match, TRBD2 (6 bases). Germline V lookup: CDR1 MDHEN, CDR2 SYDVKM. The V gene lost 11 bases and the J gene lost 3 bases, with 17 bases spanning the gap. This CDR3 spans 13 amino acids. In DNA, the CDR3 is TGTGCCTGTTCGGGACTCTCGTTCTACGAGCAGTACTTC. As protein: CACSGLSFYEQYF. The full variable domain, completed using reference TRBV28 and TRBJ2-7, is DVKVTQSSRYLVKRTGEKVFLECVQDMDHENMFWYRQDPGLGLRLIYFSYDVKMKEKGDIPEGYSVSREKKERFSLILESASTNQTSMYLCACSGLSFYEQYFGPGTRLTVT.

The V gene is TRBV12-3 or TRBV12-4, the J gene TRBJ2-4; 7 bases agree with TRBD2. V lost 8 bases to trimming and J lost 0 bases; unmatched junction nucleotides: 1. The CDR3 extends over 13 amino acids. CDR3 DNA: TGTGCCAGCGGGGAGGGAGCCAAAAACATTCAGTACTTC. Translation: CASGEGAKNIQYF.

J is TRBJ2-1 and V is TRBV20-1, with 8 positions matching TRBD2. V trimming: 6 bases; J trimming: 0 bases; junction bases outside the gene matches: 4. CDR1 and CDR2 (germline): DFQATT, SNEGSKA (reference sequence). The CDR3 contains 14 residues. The CDR3 protein is CSAKSGSSYNEQFF. The CDR3 DNA is TGCAGTGCAAAGAGCGGGAGCTCCTACAATGAGCAGTTCTTC.

This clonotype was detected ten times or more. This chain joins TRBV5-1 and TRBJ2-1; D remains ambiguous. Per the germline V gene, CDR1 is SGHRS and CDR2 is YFSETQ. This CDR3 has 13 amino acids. Trimming removed 7 bases at V and 6 bases at J, with 14 bases between. The CDR3 is CASHNEVGNEQFF. The CDR3 DNA is TGCGCCAGCCACAACGAGGTTGGCAATGAGCAGTTCTTC.

The genes are TRBV6-5 and TRBJ1-2, with TRBD1 matching over 9 bases. V trimming: 1 base; J trimming: 7 bases; junction bases outside the gene matches: 4. Germline CDR1 and CDR2: MNHEY and SVGAGI. The CDR3 covers 14 residues. The CDR3 spells CASSYLQGAAGYTF. The CDR3 DNA follows: TGTGCCAGCAGTTACTTACAGGGGGCAGCTGGCTACACCTTC.

This clonotype was seen only a few times. This chain uses TRBV11-2 with TRBJ2-1; 8 bases fit TRBD2. The germline gives CDR1 SGHAT, CDR2 FQNNGV. With V trimmed by 5 bases and J by 2 bases, 8 bases remained unmatched. CDR3 length: 16 residues. CDR3: CASSRGSGNAYNEQFF. CDR3 DNA: TGTGCCAGCAGCAGAGGTAGCGGGAACGCCTACAATGAGCAGTTCTTC.

The chain has TRBV5-1 and TRBJ2-2; D is unclear. Germline V gives CDR1 SGHRS, CDR2 YFSETQ. Deletions cut 5 bases from V and 6 bases from J, with 11 bases between. The CDR3 is 13 amino acids. For the CDR3, the DNA is TGCGCCAGCAGTCGTGGCCCCGCCGGGGAGCTGTTTTTT. Translated, it gives CASSRGPAGELFF.

This clonotype was seen many times. This chain links TRBV18 with TRBJ2-3, with 8 bases lining up with TRBD2. CDR3 length: 17 amino acids. The germline V gene has CDR1 KGHSH and CDR2 LQKENI. V shed 3 bases and J 1 base; nucleotides not matched to a gene: 9. The CDR3, as DNA: TGTGCCAGCTCACCTAGCGGGACCCCACCCCGCACAGATACGCAGTATTTT. Amino acid sequence: CASSPSGTPPRTDTQYF.

This clonotype was seen many times. The chain carries TRBV6-5 and TRBJ1-2; 10 nucleotides align to TRBD1. CDR1 and CDR2 from the germline V gene are MNHEY and SVGAGI. With 0 bases clipped from V and 8 bases from J, the junction kept 6 bases outside the gene matches. The CDR3 covers 15 residues. CDR3 sequence reads: CASSYSGTGVQGYTF. For the CDR3, the DNA is TGTGCCAGCAGTTACTCCGGGACAGGGGTTCAAGGCTACACCTTC.

This clonotype has a count of ten or more. The chain employs TRBV4-2 and TRBJ2-1; TRBD2 agrees at 11 bases. The V segment lost 3 bases and the J segment 8 bases; nucleotides outside the gene matches: 6. This CDR3 is 15 amino acids long. Germline CDR1 and CDR2: LGHNA and YNFKEQ. The CDR3 sequence is CASSHTSGSIDEQFF. CDR3 nucleotide sequence: TGTGCCAGCAGCCATACTAGCGGGAGTATTGATGAGCAGTTCTTC.

The chain couples TRBV4-2 to TRBJ1-6; D is perhaps TRBD1 (6 bases). Germline values: CDR1 LGHNA, CDR2 YNFKEQ. CDR3 length: 15 residues. V shed 1 base and J shed 5 bases, with 9 bases lying between them. In DNA, the CDR3 is TGTGCCAGCAGCCAAGGCGGACAGAATAATTCACCCCTCCACTTT. Residues: CASSQGGQNNSPLHF.

This clonotype has more than one count but fewer than ten. The rearrangement joins TRBV20-1 to TRBJ1-2, with TRBD1 identical over 8 bases. CDR1 and CDR2 (germline): DFQATT, SNEGSKA (reference sequence). CDR3 size: 16 residues. V was pared by 6 bases and J by 5 bases, with 17 bases of the junction left unmatched. The CDR3 region has the DNA TGCAGTGCAACAGAATTAGCAGGGGGCTTTGAGTATGGCTACACCTTC. Translation gives CSATELAGGFEYGYTF.

V is TRBV20-1 and J is TRBJ1-5; no clear D. The CDR3 runs to 13 residues. Per germline, CDR1 DFQATT and CDR2 SNEGSKA (reference sequence). Trimming left V 0 bases short and J 4 bases short, with 7 bases between. CDR3 region: CSARDSVNQPQHF. In nucleotides, the CDR3 is TGCAGTGCTAGAGATTCAGTAAATCAGCCCCAGCATTTT.

This clonotype showed up just a few times. The gene calls are TRBV20-1 and TRBJ1-4; 7 bases line up with TRBD1. Germline V gene sequence: CDR1 DFQATT, CDR2 SNEGSKA (reference sequence). Trimming at V came to 0 bases and at J to 8 bases, leaving 3 bases not matched to a gene. This CDR3 is 13 amino acids long. CDR3 loop: CSARDRGGEKLFF. In nucleotides, the CDR3 is TGCAGTGCTAGAGATAGAGGGGGCGAAAAACTGTTTTTT.

The chain has TRBV5-4 and TRBJ2-6; 14 bases are shared with TRBD2. V was clipped by 7 bases and J by 4 bases; unmatched bases: 10. From germline, CDR1 is SGHNT and CDR2 YYREEE (reference sequence). CDR3 length equals 18 residues. Here the CDR3 reads CASSIGTSGSSGANVLTF. In nucleotides, the CDR3 is TGTGCCAGCTCAATCGGGACTAGCGGGAGTTCCGGGGCCAACGTCCTGACTTTC.

In this sample, this clonotype turned up a few times. The gene calls are TRBV4-2 and TRBJ1-2; 7 positions agree with TRBD1. This CDR3 spans 15 amino acids. Per the germline V gene, CDR1 is LGHNA and CDR2 is YNFKEQ. The ends lost 2 bases at V and 7 bases at J; junction bases unmatched: 10. The CDR3 bases are TGTGCCAGCAGCCAAACCGGGACAGCTTATCCTGGCTACACCTTC. Protein sequence: CASSQTGTAYPGYTF.

In DNA form, the CDR3 reads TGCGCCAGCAGCTTGTCCGGGACAGGGGAGAGCGAGCAGTACTTC. It is translated as CASSLSGTGESEQYF. The chain uses TRBV5-1 and TRBJ2-7; 10 nucleotides agree with TRBD1. In germline, CDR1 is SGHRS, CDR2 YFSETQ. The V segment lost 1 base and the J segment 6 bases; nucleotides outside the gene matches: 7. This CDR3 spans 15 amino acids.

This clonotype was picked up a small number of times. The chain links TRBV5-1 to TRBJ2-1, with D perhaps TRBD1 (6 bases). CDR3 length: 15 residues. Deletions cut 0 bases from V and 5 bases from J, with 12 bases between. Germline CDR1 is SGHRS and CDR2 is YFSETQ. The chain's CDR3 is CASSLDGGLNNEQFF. The CDR3 coding sequence is TGCGCCAGCAGCTTGGATGGGGGCCTAAACAATGAGCAGTTCTTC. The full variable domain, its missing parts supplied by reference TRBV5-1 and TRBJ2-1, is KAGVTQTPRYLIKTRGQQVTLSCSPISGHRSVSWYQQTPGQGLQFLFEYFSETQRNKGNFPGRFSGRQFSNSRSEMNVSTLELGDSALYLCASSLDGGLNNEQFFGPGTRLTVL.

This clonotype was picked up many times. The chain carries TRBV6-5 and TRBJ1-5; perhaps TRBD1 as D (6 bases). The CDR3 runs to 16 residues. The germline gives CDR1 MNHEY, CDR2 SVGAGI. V lost 5 bases and J lost 7, with 21 bases in between. CDR3 coding DNA: TGTGCCAGCAGTACTCGTAGGGGGGGCGCAATGCAGCCCCAGCATTTT. It yields the protein CASSTRRGGAMQPQHF.